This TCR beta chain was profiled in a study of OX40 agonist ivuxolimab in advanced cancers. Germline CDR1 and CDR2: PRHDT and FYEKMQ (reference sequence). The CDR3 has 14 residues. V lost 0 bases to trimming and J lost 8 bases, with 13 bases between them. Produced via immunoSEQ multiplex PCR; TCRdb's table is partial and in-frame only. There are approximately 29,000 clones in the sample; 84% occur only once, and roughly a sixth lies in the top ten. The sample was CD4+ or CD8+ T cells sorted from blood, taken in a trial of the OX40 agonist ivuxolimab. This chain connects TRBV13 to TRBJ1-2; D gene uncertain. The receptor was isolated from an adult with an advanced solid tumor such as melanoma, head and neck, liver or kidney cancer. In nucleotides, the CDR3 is TGTGCCAGCAGCTTAGGGTCGGGAGGTACGGGCTACACCTTC. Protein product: CASSLGSGGTGYTF.